The sequence of this T cell receptor beta chain was determined in a study of beta chain features in type 1 diabetes. General study findings and limits: Across patients, naive, central memory and Treg TCRB repertoires exhibited apparently greater similarity than was observed across healthy donors.

This clone was observed a few times. The antigen is not known. The study reverse transcribed the entire isolated RNA, so it sequenced expressed TCRB transcripts. Generated by immunoSEQ multiplex PCR, the TCRdb table keeps only in-frame clones and is missing some. This sample has around 240,000 clones; over 8.5% occur once, and the top ten carry just under 0.035%. J lost 6 bases, V lost 7 bases, and 9 bases had no gene match. CDR3 length equals 14 residues. Germline lookup yields CDR1 MNHEY and CDR2 SVGAGI. J is TRBJ2-7 and V is TRBV6-5, with TRBD1 matching 10 bases. The origin of this receptor is a woman between 18 and 29 years old in good health. Sequenced: naive CD4+ T cells from blood. CDR3 sequence: CASILDRGPSEQYF. The CDR3 region has the DNA TGTGCCAGCATTCTTGACAGGGGGCCCTCCGAGCAGTACTTC.